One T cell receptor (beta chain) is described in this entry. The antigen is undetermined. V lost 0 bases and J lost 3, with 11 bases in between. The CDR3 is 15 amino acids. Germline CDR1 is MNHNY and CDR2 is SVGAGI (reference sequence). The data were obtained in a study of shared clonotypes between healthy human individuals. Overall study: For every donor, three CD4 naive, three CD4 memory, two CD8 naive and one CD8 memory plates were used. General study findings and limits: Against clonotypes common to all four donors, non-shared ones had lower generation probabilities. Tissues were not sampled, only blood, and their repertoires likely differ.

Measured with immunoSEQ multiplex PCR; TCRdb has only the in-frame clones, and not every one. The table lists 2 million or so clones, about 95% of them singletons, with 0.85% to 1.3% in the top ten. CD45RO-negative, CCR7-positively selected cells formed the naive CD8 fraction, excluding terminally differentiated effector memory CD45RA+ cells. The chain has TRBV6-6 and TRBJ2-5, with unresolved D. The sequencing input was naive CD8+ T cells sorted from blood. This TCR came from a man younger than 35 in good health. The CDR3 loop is CASSYSDMAKETQYF. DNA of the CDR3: TGTGCCAGCAGTTACTCCGATATGGCTAAAGAGACCCAGTACTTC.